The present T cell receptor beta chain was sequenced within a study of cytomegalovirus exposure and HLA in healthy donors. V trimming: 5 bases; J trimming: 6 bases; junction bases outside the gene matches: 8. CDR3 length: 15 amino acids. Germline values: CDR1 SEHNR, CDR2 FQNEAQ (reference sequence). The PCR made use of 60 Vbeta and 13 Jbeta primers. Using immunoSEQ multiplex PCR, the repertoire was profiled, and TCRdb retains in-frame clones only, with some absent. The table lists more than 150,000 clones, around 80% of them singletons. This chain joins TRBV7-9 and TRBJ2-1, with 9 bases matching TRBD1. This clonotype originated in a woman aged 50 to 65 in good health and CMV-seropositive. The sequenced material came from PBMCs. The CDR3 DNA sequence: TGTGCCAGCAGCCCACCGGGACAGGGCATCAATGAGCAGTTCTTC. Protein sequence: CASSPPGQGINEQFF. Looking up the rest from reference TRBV7-9 and TRBJ2-1 gives the full variable domain: DTGVSQNPRHKITKRGQNVTFRCDPISEHNRLYWYRQTLGQGPEFLTYFQNEAQLEKSRLLSDRFSAERPKGSFSTLEIQRTEQGDSAMYLCASSPPGQGINEQFFGPGTRLTVL.